The 25 T cell receptor beta chains below were found in one sample sequenced in a study of regulatory T cells in long-lasting Graves disease. Time point defined: persistent/refractory GD, antithyroid drugs over 5 years with positive TRAb. With RNA extracted from PBMCs as input, the TCR library was made. Arm-PCR with iRepertoire HTBI primers amplified the CDR3 regions for these TCR beta libraries. TCRdb independently ran MiXCR on the multiplex PCR reads; one entry per CDR3 protein. The sample records roughly 430,000 distinct CDR3 sequences, roughly a fifth being singletons. The sequences come from peripheral blood mononuclear cells (PBMCs), collected when the disease was refractory, from a patient treated with antithyroid drugs. Receptor source: a female donor with Graves disease.

The CDR3 sequence: CASSFEPGLAVSGANVLTF. CDR3 bases: TGTGCCAGCAGTTTCGAACCGGGACTAGCGGTTTCTGGGGCCAACGTCCTGACTTTC. The V gene is TRBV12-3 or TRBV12-4, the J gene TRBJ2-6, with 11 bases aligning to TRBD2. This CDR3 comprises 19 residues. V gave up 3 bases and J gave up 1 base; unmatched junction bases: 8.

This chain uses TRBV5-1 with TRBJ2-5, with 10 nucleotides matching TRBD2. Germline CDR1 reads SGHRS; CDR2 reads YFSETQ. The J segment lost 0 bases and the V segment lost 3 bases, leaving 5 bases of the junction unmatched. CDR3 length: 16 amino acids. CDR3 sequence reads: CASSSGTSVYQETQYF. The CDR3 bases are TGCGCCAGCAGCTCCGGGACTAGCGTGTACCAAGAGACCCAGTACTTC.

This clonotype was observed many times. This chain uses TRBV5-1 with TRBJ1-2, with a possible D match to TRBD1 (5 bases). Germline lookup yields CDR1 SGHRS and CDR2 YFSETQ. This CDR3 is built from 15 residues. V was shortened by 6 bases and J by 2 bases, with 17 bases between the two germline ends. CDR3 sequence reads: CASTSRYGGNYGYTF. Written as DNA, the CDR3 is TGCGCCAGCACCTCCAGATACGGGGGAAACTATGGCTACACCTTC.

Many counts were recorded for this clonotype. V is TRBV7-6 and J is TRBJ2-5; 10 bases line up with TRBD1. From germline, CDR1 is SGHVS and CDR2 FNYEAQ. J lost 5 bases, V lost 5 bases, and 8 bases had no gene match. This CDR3 is built from 15 residues. CDR3 protein: CASSTGQGGEETQYF. CDR3 DNA: TGTGCCAGCAGCACCGGACAGGGGGGAGAGGAGACCCAGTACTTC.

The chain joins TRBV12-3 or TRBV12-4 to TRBJ2-2; TRBD1 matches 8 bases. The trim removed 10 bases at V and 0 bases at J, leaving 13 bases unmatched. The CDR3 loop spans 17 amino acids. CDR3 in DNA: TGTGCCACCTCCCAGGGGGCGACTTGGCCGAACACCGGGGAGCTGTTTTTT. Its protein is CATSQGATWPNTGELFF.

The chain employs TRBV7-9 and TRBJ1-2, with D hard to call. The CDR3 is 18 amino acids. The germline CDR1 and CDR2 sequences are SEHNR and FQNEAQ (reference sequence). The ends were cut back, 5 bases at V and 13 bases at J, with 35 bases in the middle. The CDR3 DNA sequence: TGTGCCAGCAGCCCGGGAGTTGGGCTTCTTGGGCAGGCCCCAAGCTGCACCTTC. Encoded protein: CASSPGVGLLGQAPSCTF.

This clonotype occurred many times. J is TRBJ2-7 and V is TRBV28, with 11 bases lining up with TRBD2. There are 18 residues in the CDR3. The germline gives CDR1 MDHEN, CDR2 SYDVKM. With 6 bases clipped from V and 2 bases from J, the junction kept 15 bases outside the gene matches. CDR3 coding DNA: TGTGCCAGCAGACCAACTTCGAGTACTAGCGGGGGACCCTACGAGCAGTACTTC. Translating it yields CASRPTSSTSGGPYEQYF.

This clonotype showed up many times. The genes are TRBV2 and TRBJ1-5; TRBD1 matches 8 bases. The trim removed 5 bases at V and 6 bases at J, leaving 6 bases unmatched. The germline CDR1 and CDR2 sequences are SNHLY and FYNNEI. The CDR3 spans 14 residues. In DNA, the CDR3 is TGTGCCAGCAGTTCCAGGGGGCGCGTTCAGCCCCAGCATTTT. Translated, it gives CASSSRGRVQPQHF.

The rearrangement joins TRBV6-5 to TRBJ1-5; D is ambiguous. The CDR3 has 13 amino acids. V was shortened by 0 bases and J by 7 bases, with 7 bases between the two germline ends. From germline, CDR1 is MNHEY and CDR2 SVGAGI. CDR3 DNA sequence: TGTGCCAGCAGTTACTCGGTGGGACAGCCCCAGCATTTT. It codes for CASSYSVGQPQHF.

Many counts were recorded for this clonotype. The gene calls are TRBV28 and TRBJ2-7; D may be TRBD2 (5 bases). Trimming cost V 7 bases and J 0 bases, with 13 bases left between them. The CDR3 extends over 14 amino acids. Germline V CDR1 and CDR2: MDHEN, SYDVKM. CDR3 region: CASIEVGNSYEQYF. CDR3 DNA sequence: TGTGCCAGCATTGAGGTCGGGAACTCCTACGAGCAGTACTTC.

This clonotype was seen a few times. The genes are TRBV12-3 or TRBV12-4 and TRBJ1-2; maybe TRBD1 (6 bases). The V gene lost 6 bases and the J gene lost 0 bases, with 17 bases spanning the gap. There are 16 residues in the CDR3. The CDR3 loop is CASRSFTGPTNYGYTF. CDR3 coding DNA: TGTGCCAGCAGATCCTTTACAGGGCCTACTAACTATGGCTACACCTTC.

This clonotype showed up many times. The rearrangement joins TRBV15 to TRBJ2-5, with 11 bases aligning to TRBD2. J lost 4 bases, V lost 0 bases, and 7 bases had no gene match. The CDR3 consists of 17 residues. The germline V gene has CDR1 LNHNV and CDR2 YYDKDF (reference sequence). The CDR3 here is CATSRDLLAGGVETQYF. The CDR3 DNA follows: TGTGCCACCAGCAGAGATCTGCTAGCGGGAGGTGTAGAGACCCAGTACTTC.

This clonotype was counted ten times or more. The chain carries TRBV20-1 and TRBJ2-7; 11 nucleotides agree with TRBD2. CDR3 length: 17 amino acids. CDR1 is DFQATT and CDR2 is SNEGSKA in the germline V gene (reference sequence). The J segment lost 3 bases and the V segment lost 6 bases, leaving 16 bases of the junction unmatched. CDR3 amino acids: CSATNRGLAANFYEQYF. The CDR3 DNA sequence: TGCAGTGCGACCAATAGGGGACTAGCGGCAAACTTCTACGAGCAGTACTTC.

The chain has TRBV27 and TRBJ1-2; maybe TRBD1 (5 bases). The V gene lost 5 bases and the J gene lost 3 bases, with 13 bases spanning the gap. Germline CDR1 is MNHEY and CDR2 is SMNVEV (reference sequence). The length of the CDR3 is 14 residues. The CDR3 DNA sequence: TGTGCCAGCAGTATCCGGGGGGATGACTATGGCTACACCTTC. This codes for CASSIRGDDYGYTF.

Of note for this clonotype: In this CDR3 the conserved last residue, phenylalanine or tryptophan, is missing, so a read error is likely. The gene calls are TRBV6-2 or TRBV6-3 and TRBJ2-2; 8 nucleotides line up with TRBD2. CDR1 is MNHEY and CDR2 is SVGEGT in the germline V gene. The CDR3 totals 14 residues. V was pared by 5 bases and J by 3 bases, with 2 bases of the junction left unmatched. The CDR3 region has the DNA TGTGCCAGCAGTCGACTAGCGTACACCGGGGAGCTGTTTTTA. Protein sequence: CASSRLAYTGELFL.

This clonotype was seen many times. CDR3 in DNA: TGTGCCAGCAGTACCACCGGGGAGGCCTATGGCTACACCTTC. Protein sequence: CASSTTGEAYGYTF. The J gene is TRBJ1-2, the V gene TRBV12-3 or TRBV12-4; D uncertain. Trimming removed 5 bases at V and 4 bases at J, with 14 bases between. The CDR3 is made up of 14 amino acids.

The chain joins TRBV29-1 to TRBJ1-1, with D unclear. Germline V lookup: CDR1 SQVTM, CDR2 ANQGSEA. The CDR3 consists of 12 residues. V lost 7 bases and J 7 bases, leaving 16 bases between the germline ends. The CDR3, as DNA: TGCAGCGCCGAAAGACAAATGAATGAAGCTTTCTTT. Translation gives CSAERQMNEAFF. The full variable domain, completed using reference TRBV29-1 and TRBJ1-1, is SAVISQKPSRDICQRGTSLTIQCQVDSQVTMMFWYRQQPGQSLTLIATANQGSEATYESGFVIDKFPISRPNLTFSTLTVSNMSPEDSSIYLCSAERQMNEAFFGQGTRLTVV.

This clonotype occurred many times. V usage is TRBV28 and J usage is TRBJ1-3; D gene uncertain. The CDR3 covers 14 residues. Trimming took 8 bases from V and 2 from J, leaving 13 bases between them. The germline gives CDR1 MDHEN, CDR2 SYDVKM. DNA of the CDR3: TGTGCCAGCTCGGCCTGGAACGCTGGAAACACCATATATTTT. Translation gives CASSAWNAGNTIYF.

This clonotype was picked up a small number of times. This chain joins TRBV4-1 and TRBJ2-5; a possible D gene is TRBD2 (5 bases). The CDR3 sequence is 19 residues long. Germline values: CDR1 MGHRA, CDR2 YSYEKL. Trimming cost V 2 bases and J 4 bases, with 26 bases left between them. Written as DNA, the CDR3 is TGCGCCAGCAGCCAATTCCCGGTCGGAAAGCGGAAGAGAGGAGAGACCCAGTACTTC. Its translation: CASSQFPVGKRKRGETQYF.

The genes are TRBV5-1 and TRBJ1-6; D perhaps matches TRBD1 (5 bases). The CDR3 is 16 residues long. CDR1 is SGHRS, CDR2 YFSETQ, per germline. V lost 0 bases to trimming and J lost 10 bases, with 17 bases between them. CDR3 sequence (DNA): TGCGCCAGCAGCTTGGCCCCGGGGGACGCTGAGTCACCCCTCCACTTT. Translating gives CASSLAPGDAESPLHF.

The sample holds many counts of this clonotype. The chain recombines TRBV28 with TRBJ2-5; unclear D gene. Germline V gene lookup returns CDR1 MDHEN and CDR2 SYDVKM. CDR3 size: 14 residues. Between the trimmed V and J ends, which lost 5 bases and 4 bases, there was a span of 14 bases. The CDR3 protein is CASSDGWASETQYF. CDR3 bases: TGTGCCAGCAGTGACGGTTGGGCCTCAGAGACCCAGTACTTC.

This clonotype was seen repeatedly, ten times or more. The chain combines TRBV5-1 with TRBJ2-7; 10 nucleotides agree with TRBD2. The CDR3 totals 16 residues. Germline V gene data show CDR1 as SGHRS and CDR2 as YFSETQ. The V and J ends lost 6 bases and 7 bases, in that order; junction bases with no gene match: 16. In DNA form, the CDR3 reads TGCGCCAGCACGGGACTAGCGTCCTCAGGAGCGCGGGAGCAGTACTTC. This translates into CASTGLASSGAREQYF.

V and J are TRBV7-9 and TRBJ1-4; no reliable D call. The CDR3 length is 13 residues. Germline loops: CDR1 SEHNR, CDR2 FQNEAQ (reference sequence). The ends were cut back, 4 bases at V and 4 bases at J, with 7 bases in the middle. The CDR3 spells CASSYGVNEKLFF. The DNA for the CDR3 is TGTGCCAGCAGCTACGGGGTTAATGAAAAACTGTTTTTT.

This clonotype has ten or more counts. The DNA of the CDR3 is TGTGCCAGCCGGTCTCCGGGGGAGGGCTACACCTTC. Its protein product is CASRSPGEGYTF. V is TRBV28 and J is TRBJ1-2; possible D gene TRBD1, 5 bases. The CDR3 contains 12 residues. Deletions cut 8 bases from V and 8 bases from J, with 15 bases between. CDR1 and CDR2 from the germline V gene are MDHEN and SYDVKM.

This clonotype has just a few counts. The V gene is TRBV7-9, the J gene TRBJ2-2; 11 positions agree with TRBD1. V trimming: 4 bases; J trimming: 5 bases; junction bases outside the gene matches: 6. The CDR3 sequence is 16 residues long. From germline, CDR1 is SEHNR and CDR2 FQNEAQ (reference sequence). CDR3 region: CASSSGQGARTGELFF. The CDR3 DNA reads TGTGCCAGCAGCTCCGGACAGGGGGCGAGGACCGGGGAGCTGTTTTTT.